This TCR beta chain was observed in a study of shared clonotypes between healthy human individuals. About the research overall: The plates for each donor numbered three CD4 naive, three CD4 memory, two CD8 naive and one CD8 memory. General study points: Around 5% was the fraction of naive CD4 clonotypes found shared across a few donors.

The table came from immunoSEQ multiplex PCR; TCRdb's copy has only in-frame clones and leaves some out. Of about 990,000 clones in the sample, about four fifths are singletons; the top ten hold 0.6% to 0.75%. A split of CD4+ cells into CD45RA+ naive and CD45RA-negative memory subsets was performed. As regards this clone: What it binds is unknown.

Germline CDR1 reads SGHTA; CDR2 reads FQGNSA. The CDR3 runs to 14 residues. V was cut by 1 base and J by 9 bases, with 13 bases left in between. V usage is TRBV7-2 and J usage is TRBJ2-1, with D maybe TRBD1 (5 bases). The clonotype was recovered from a young man in good health. Some clones in this sample may be carry-over from other donors' samples. The sample taken for sequencing was memory CD4+ T cells from PBMCs. The subset was: CD45RA-negative fraction. Here the CDR3 DNA reads TGTGCCAGCAGCTTAGTGAGGTCTGGGGCTGAGCAGTTCTTC. Protein product: CASSLVRSGAEQFF.